This record covers a single TCR beta chain. The CDR3 spans 16 residues. The germline CDR1 and CDR2 sequences are LNHDA and SQIVND (reference sequence). V was cut by 0 bases and J by 6 bases, with 18 bases left in between. This specimen comes from a study of PD-L1 blockade in urothelial cancer. Time point defined: peripheral blood 6 weeks after treatment start. The repertoire was sequenced with immunoSEQ multiplex PCR; TCRdb's copy has only in-frame clones and lacks some. Of tens of thousands of clones in the sample, 80% to 90% were seen once. This sequence joins TRBV19 and TRBJ2-7; the D gene is possibly TRBD1 (5 bases). This receptor was identified in a man in his 70s with urothelial cancer. The material sequenced was PBMCs, taken around atezolizumab (anti-PD-L1) treatment. The CDR3 protein is CASSIDFSRENTEQYF. As DNA, the CDR3 is TGTGCCAGTAGTATAGATTTCTCCAGGGAAAACACCGAGCAGTACTTC.